This T cell receptor beta chain is from a study of human T cells and chemical hapten exposure. Study-wide background: A mostly female patient group had alopecia areata, totalis or universalis. Study conclusions and caveats: Those TCRs sitting above 1 in 1000 frequency stayed the same with DPC sensitization.

TCRdb re-called the RACE reads through MiXCR, storing one row per CDR3 protein. The sample includes under 100,000 distinct CDR3 sequences, more than 9% seen only once; the top ten take around 5%. This clonotype was recorded a few times. Its target is unknown. Stated time point: patch test 2, 6 weeks after DPC sensitization. The sample's treatment: therapeutic diphenylcyclopropenone sensitization with weekly scalp DPC. The material sequenced was whole blood, taken in connection with sensitization to the hapten diphenylcyclopropenone (DPC). The source is a woman aged 45-65 years with alopecia areata. Some clones in this sample may be carry-over from other donors' samples.

In DNA form, the CDR3 reads TGCGCCAGCAGCTTGGAGTCAGGGGATTTCGGGCAGTTCTTC. This encodes CASSLESGDFGQFF. The chain links TRBV5-1 to TRBJ2-1; D is possibly TRBD1 (6 bases). Germline values: CDR1 SGHRS, CDR2 YFSETQ. The CDR3 covers 14 residues. V was trimmed by 0 bases and J by 12 bases, leaving 16 bases between them.